This T cell receptor (beta chain) was sequenced in a study of Graves' ophthalmopathy and Graves' hyperthyroidism. The length of the CDR3 is 13 residues. Germline V CDR1 and CDR2: MNHEY, SVGAGI. Trimming removed 7 bases at V and 7 bases at J, with 14 bases between. TCR beta CDR3 amplification used RNA transcripts. A first-round RT-PCR used HTBI primers, followed by a second-round multiplex PCR. TCRdb reanalysed the multiplex PCR reads using MiXCR and keeps one entry per CDR3 protein. This sample carries approximately 210,000 distinct CDR3 sequences, just under 30% of them seen once, and the ten largest clones take approximately 8.2%. This clonotype was recorded many times.

This sequence joins TRBV6-5 and TRBJ2-1; D unclear. The sequenced sample consisted of peripheral blood. The receptor's source is a man aged 50 to 60 with Graves' ophthalmopathy. CDR3 in amino acids: CASMGGLGNEQFF. CDR3 in DNA: TGTGCCAGCATGGGCGGATTGGGAAATGAGCAGTTCTTC.